This paragraph reports one T cell receptor (beta chain). Its matching antigen is unknown. Looked up from germline, CDR1 is SQVTM and CDR2 is ANQGSEA. The CDR3 has 15 amino acids. J gave up 0 bases and V 4 bases, and 6 bases lay outside the gene matches. This entry belongs to a study of cytomegalovirus exposure and HLA in healthy donors. Study-wide context: Among the 350 to 400 donors who were genotyped, 81% fell in the genetic ancestry cluster that is associated with self-reported Caucasian donors. Broader study findings: In a later analysis, 15,000 to 20,000 TCR beta sequences were associated with HLA alleles at 0.05 false discovery rate. Most of the TCR beta V segments (in an earlier analysis) were productive either about 87% or about 30% of the time.

PCR used 60 Vbeta primers and 13 Jbeta primers. TCRdb's table, derived via immunoSEQ multiplex PCR, lists solely in-frame clones and lacks some. The sample lists about 220,000 clones; 76% were seen once. Regarding donors, all were healthy bone marrow donors. The genes are TRBV29-1 and TRBJ2-1, with 7 bases that match TRBD1. The sequencing sample was made of PBMCs. The source is a man in his late teens or twenties in good health and CMV-seronegative. The CDR3 DNA reads TGCAGCGTTGGGCGAGGGGGCGGCTCCTACAATGAGCAGTTCTTC. Translated, it gives CSVGRGGGSYNEQFF.